The clone carrying this T cell receptor (beta chain) was observed a handful of times. What it recognizes is unknown. The table came from immunoSEQ multiplex PCR; TCRdb's copy has only in-frame clones and leaves some out. Among nearly 300,000 clones listed, around 69% were seen once. The data stem from a study of cytotoxic CD8 clonotypes in ibrutinib-treated CLL. Background on the study: After median approximately 74 months, about 14 stayed in remission, around twelve progressed; responses about 25 partial, 2 complete. The samples contained under 300,000 productive templates on average. They also contained an average of roughly 99,000 productive rearrangements.

Study-wide results and limits: There were few public clonotypes, and on treatment they contracted or stayed stable. Sustained-remission and progressing patients had different sampling times.

The CDR3 is made up of 11 amino acids. V lost 10 bases and J lost 0, with 6 bases in between. Germline V gives CDR1 LNHDA, CDR2 SQIVND (reference sequence). The TCR was taken from a human donor with chronic lymphocytic leukemia. J is TRBJ1-1 and V is TRBV19, with D unresolved. Sample: PBMCs, taken at disease progression, from a patient treated with ibrutinib. This CDR3 reads CATLMNTEAFF. The CDR3, as DNA: TGTGCCACCCTAATGAACACTGAAGCTTTCTTT.